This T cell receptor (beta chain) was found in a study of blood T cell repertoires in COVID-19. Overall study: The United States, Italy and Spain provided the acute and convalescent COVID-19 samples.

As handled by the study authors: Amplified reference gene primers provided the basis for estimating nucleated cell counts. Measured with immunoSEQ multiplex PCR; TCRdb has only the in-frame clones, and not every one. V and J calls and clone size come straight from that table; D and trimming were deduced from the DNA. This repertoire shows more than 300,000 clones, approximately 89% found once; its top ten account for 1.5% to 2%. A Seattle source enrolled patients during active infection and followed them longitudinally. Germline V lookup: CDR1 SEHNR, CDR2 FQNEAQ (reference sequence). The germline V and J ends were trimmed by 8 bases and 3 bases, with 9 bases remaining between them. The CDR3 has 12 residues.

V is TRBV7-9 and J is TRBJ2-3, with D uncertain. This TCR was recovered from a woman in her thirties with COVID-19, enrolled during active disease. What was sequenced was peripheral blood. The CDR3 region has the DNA TGTGCCAGCGGCCCAGTTACAGATACGCAGTATTTT. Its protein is CASGPVTDTQYF. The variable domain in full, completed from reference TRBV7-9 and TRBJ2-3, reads DTGVSQNPRHKITKRGQNVTFRCDPISEHNRLYWYRQTLGQGPEFLTYFQNEAQLEKSRLLSDRFSAERPKGSFSTLEIQRTEQGDSAMYLCASGPVTDTQYFGPGTRLTVL.